Given below is one TCR beta chain in context. This clonotype was seen more than once but under ten times. Its antigen remains unidentified. Mismatch with germline at one junction end may stem from a read error. This sample is drawn from a study of T cell repertoires in cytomegalovirus infection (dated by TCRdb to between 2019 and 2020). Context from the whole study: The HLA type of each donor mattered for the analysis, because public TCR beta signatures pointed to carriage of CMV infection along with the matching HLA type. General findings and caveats noted by the study authors: Cumulative frequency of public TCR beta family members discriminated carriers of CMV infection plus the relevant HLA type in this cohort and an independent 352-donor cohort. The ex vivo response was dominated by HLA-C-restricted CMV-specific TCR beta clonotypes, which also provided the single most frequent clonotype in two of eight donors.

The germline V gene (reference sequence) sets CDR1 to PRHDT and CDR2 to FYEKMQ. The cysteine opens and the phenylalanine closes a CDR3 of 14 amino acids. Left in the record is the CDR3 DNA by itself, 42 bases read in frame from the first base. These reads were obtained on an Illumina HiSeq 1500. TCRdb redid the processing of the public reads, applying fastp at Q25 and MiXCR, and retained in-frame beta chains. Rows are unified per CDR3 protein, each entry keeping the most common DNA and genes. Here the sample has under 600,000 distinct CDR3 sequences; 16% occur a single time. The ten largest clonotypes hold 20% to 30% of the sample.

Material for sequencing was CD8+ T cells from PBMCs. The V and J segments used are TRBV13 and TRBJ1-2; no D gene call is confident. This sequence was found in a human donor in good health (CMV status not recorded). Some clones in this sample may be carry-over from other donors' samples. CDR3 protein: CASSLEVPGYGYTF. The bases read TGCGCCAGCAGCTTGGAGGTCCCGGGCTATGGCTACACCTTC.